The clone carrying this TCR beta chain appeared a single time. Its matching antigen is unknown. Sequence data for DNA of cultured CD4+ T cells were generated by the Oncomine TCR Beta short-read assay. TCRdb re-called the PCR reads with MiXCR, one entry per CDR3 protein. Among 10,000 to 15,000 distinct CDR3 sequences listed, about 50% were seen once. Described treatment: 10-day PBMC culture with coronavirus spike peptide pools or control peptides (ViraFEST assay). The ViraFEST method relied on peptide pools to expand antigen-specific T cells, followed by TCR sequencing. From germline, CDR1 is SGHAT and CDR2 FQNNGV. V lost 2 bases to trimming and J lost 1 base, with 14 bases between them. There are 17 residues in the CDR3. These data come from a study of vaccination and CD4 T cells after COVID-19. Turning to the study itself: The peptides that stimulated the cells were overlapping spike peptides from SARS-CoV-2, HCoV-NL63, HCoV-OC43 and HCoV-229E.

The source material was CD4+ T cells from blood, cultured in vitro. The TCR comes from a human donor who had recovered from COVID-19. The chain couples TRBV11-2 to TRBJ2-2; a possible D gene is TRBD2 (7 bases). The DNA for the CDR3 is TGTGCCAGCAGCTTATGGCGCGGGGGCCGGAACACCGGGGAGCTGTTTTTT. Amino acid sequence: CASSLWRGGRNTGELFF.